This TCR beta chain came from a study of T cell responses to AZD1222 COVID-19 vaccine. Study-level results: Repertoires were obtained only post-peak T cell response.

There are 12 residues in the CDR3. The germline gives CDR1 SEHNR, CDR2 FQNEAQ (reference sequence). Assay: immunoSEQ multiplex PCR; the TCRdb copy retains only in-frame clones and omits some. This sample carries more than 95,000 clones, 92% of them seen once, and the ten largest clones take 1.6%. On this clone itself: As yet, its antigen is unknown. One end of the junction varies from germline; a read error may be responsible.

The rearrangement joins TRBV7-9 to TRBJ2-3; D is uncertain. The clonotype was recovered from an adult who received the AZD1222 COVID-19 vaccine. The sample in question was peripheral blood, obtained 28 days after the second AZD1222 dose. CDR3 bases: TGTGCCAGCAGCTTATATCAAGATACGCAGTGTTTT. This encodes CASSLYQDTQCF.